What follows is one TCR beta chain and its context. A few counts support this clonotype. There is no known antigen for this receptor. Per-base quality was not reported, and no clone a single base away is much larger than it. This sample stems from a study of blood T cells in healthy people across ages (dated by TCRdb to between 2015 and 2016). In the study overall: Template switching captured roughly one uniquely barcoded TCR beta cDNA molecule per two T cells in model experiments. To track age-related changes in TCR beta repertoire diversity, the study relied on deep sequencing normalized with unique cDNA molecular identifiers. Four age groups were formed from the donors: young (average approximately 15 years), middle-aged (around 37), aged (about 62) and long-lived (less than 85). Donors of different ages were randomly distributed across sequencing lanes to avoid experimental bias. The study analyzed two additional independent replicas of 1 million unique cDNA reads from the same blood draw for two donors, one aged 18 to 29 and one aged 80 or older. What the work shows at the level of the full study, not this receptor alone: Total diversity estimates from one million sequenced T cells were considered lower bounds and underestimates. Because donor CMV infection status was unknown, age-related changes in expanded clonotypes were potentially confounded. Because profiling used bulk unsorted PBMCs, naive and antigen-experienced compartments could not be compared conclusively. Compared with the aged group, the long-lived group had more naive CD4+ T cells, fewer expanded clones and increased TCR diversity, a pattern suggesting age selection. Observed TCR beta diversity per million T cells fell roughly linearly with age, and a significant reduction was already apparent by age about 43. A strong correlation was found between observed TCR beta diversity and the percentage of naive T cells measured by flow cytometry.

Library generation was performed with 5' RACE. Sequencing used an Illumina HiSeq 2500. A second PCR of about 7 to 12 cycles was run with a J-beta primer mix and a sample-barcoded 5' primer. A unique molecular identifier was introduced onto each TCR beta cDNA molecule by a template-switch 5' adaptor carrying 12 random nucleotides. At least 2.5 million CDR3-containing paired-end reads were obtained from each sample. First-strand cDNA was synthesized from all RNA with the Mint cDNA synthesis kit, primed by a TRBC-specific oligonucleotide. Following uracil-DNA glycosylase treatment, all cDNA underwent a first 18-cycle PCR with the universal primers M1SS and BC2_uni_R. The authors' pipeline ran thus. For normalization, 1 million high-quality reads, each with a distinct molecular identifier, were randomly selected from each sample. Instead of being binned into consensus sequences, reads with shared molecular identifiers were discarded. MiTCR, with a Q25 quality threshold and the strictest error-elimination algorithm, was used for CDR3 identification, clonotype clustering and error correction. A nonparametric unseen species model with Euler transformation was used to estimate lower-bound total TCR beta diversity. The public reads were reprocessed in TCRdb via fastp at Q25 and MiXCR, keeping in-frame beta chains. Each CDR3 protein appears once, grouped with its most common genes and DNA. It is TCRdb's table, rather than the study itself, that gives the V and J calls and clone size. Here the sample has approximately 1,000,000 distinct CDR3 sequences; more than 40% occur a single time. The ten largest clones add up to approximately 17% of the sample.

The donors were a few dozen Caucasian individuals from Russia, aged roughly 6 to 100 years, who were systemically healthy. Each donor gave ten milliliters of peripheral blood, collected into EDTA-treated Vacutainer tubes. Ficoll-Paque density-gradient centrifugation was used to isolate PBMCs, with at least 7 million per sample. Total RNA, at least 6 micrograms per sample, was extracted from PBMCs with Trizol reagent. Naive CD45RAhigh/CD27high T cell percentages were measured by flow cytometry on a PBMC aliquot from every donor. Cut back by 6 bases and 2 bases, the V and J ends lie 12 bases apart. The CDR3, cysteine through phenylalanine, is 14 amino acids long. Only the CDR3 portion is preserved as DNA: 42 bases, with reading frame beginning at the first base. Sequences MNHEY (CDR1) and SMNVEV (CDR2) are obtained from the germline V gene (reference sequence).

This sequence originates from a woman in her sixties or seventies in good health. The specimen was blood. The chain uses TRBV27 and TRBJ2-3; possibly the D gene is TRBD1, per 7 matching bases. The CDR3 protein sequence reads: CASSDREATDTQYF. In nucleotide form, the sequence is TGTGCCAGCAGCGACAGGGAGGCCACAGATACGCAGTATTTT.